The clone carrying this T cell receptor (beta chain) was picked up many times. The record originates from a study of breast tumors, draining lymph nodes, adjacent tissues. TCRdb used MiXCR to reprocess the multiplex PCR reads, holding one entry per CDR3 protein. The sample shows over 20,000 distinct CDR3 sequences, around 33% of them seen only once. The germline V and J ends were trimmed by 2 bases and 9 bases, with 8 bases remaining between them. The CDR3 consists of 12 residues. V and J are TRBV12-3 or TRBV12-4 and TRBJ2-1; D is uncertain. Material for sequencing was breast tumor tissue. The origin of this receptor is a female donor with breast cancer. Some clones in this sample may be carry-over from other donors' samples. The CDR3 loop reads CASSLTRSEQFF. The CDR3 DNA is TGTGCCAGCAGTTTAACCCGGAGTGAGCAGTTCTTC.